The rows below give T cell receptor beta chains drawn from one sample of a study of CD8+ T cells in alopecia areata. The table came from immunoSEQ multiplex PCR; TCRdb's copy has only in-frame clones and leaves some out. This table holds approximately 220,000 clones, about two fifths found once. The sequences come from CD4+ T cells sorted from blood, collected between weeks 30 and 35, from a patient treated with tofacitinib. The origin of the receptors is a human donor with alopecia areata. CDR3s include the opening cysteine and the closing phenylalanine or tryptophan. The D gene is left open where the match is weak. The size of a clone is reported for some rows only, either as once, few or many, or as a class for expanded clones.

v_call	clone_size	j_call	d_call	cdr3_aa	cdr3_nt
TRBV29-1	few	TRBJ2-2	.	CSVLTSFTGELFF	TGCAGCGTCCTCACTAGCTTCACCGGGGAGCTGTTTTTT
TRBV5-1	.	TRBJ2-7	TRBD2	CASSSGTSVYEQYF	TGCGCCAGCAGCTCCGGGACTAGCGTATACGAGCAGTACTTC
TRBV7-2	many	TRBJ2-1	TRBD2	CASSHRLAGGRSEQFF	TGTGCCAGCAGCCATAGACTAGCGGGAGGCCGCAGTGAGCAGTTCTTC
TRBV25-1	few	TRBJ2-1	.	CASSRTHNEQFF	TGTGCCAGCTCCCGGACTCACAATGAGCAGTTCTTC
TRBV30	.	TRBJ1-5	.	CAWSVRGGGPQHF	TGTGCCTGGAGTGTACGCGGAGGAGGGCCCCAGCATTTT
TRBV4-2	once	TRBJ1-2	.	CASSQDLGNYGYTF	TGTGCCAGCAGCCAAGATCTGGGAAACTATGGCTACACCTTC
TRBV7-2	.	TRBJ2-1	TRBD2	CASSLPPGLAGGLLNEQFF	TGTGCCAGCAGCTTACCCCCCGGACTAGCGGGGGGGCTTCTTAATGAGCAGTTCTTC
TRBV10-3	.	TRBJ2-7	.	CAITPDTGYEQYF	TGTGCCATCACCCCTGACACAGGCTACGAGCAGTACTTC
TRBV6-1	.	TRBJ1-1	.	CASTWGGDTEAFF	TGTGCCAGCACCTGGGGGGGTGACACTGAAGCTTTCTTT
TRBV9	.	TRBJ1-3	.	CASSTRSVDPQAGNTIYF	TGTGCCAGCAGCACCCGTTCCGTCGACCCCCAAGCGGGAAACACCATATATTTT
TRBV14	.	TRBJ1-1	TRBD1	CASSTHRGISEAFF	TGTGCCAGCAGCACACACAGGGGAATATCTGAAGCTTTCTTT
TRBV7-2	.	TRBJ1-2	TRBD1	CASSSGQARSYGYTF	TGTGCCAGCAGCAGCGGACAGGCCCGGAGCTATGGCTACACCTTC
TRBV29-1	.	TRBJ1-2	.	CSVVGSGDYGYTF	TGCAGCGTTGTGGGCAGCGGGGACTATGGCTACACCTTC
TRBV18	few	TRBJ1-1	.	CASSPQGDTEAFF	TGTGCCAGCTCACCACAGGGCGACACTGAAGCTTTCTTT
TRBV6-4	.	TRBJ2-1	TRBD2	CASSDSLAGPPEFF	TGTGCCAGCAGTGACTCCCTAGCGGGACCACCAGAGTTCTTC
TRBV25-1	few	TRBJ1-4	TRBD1	CASREQGFAEKLFF	TGTGCCAGCAGAGAACAGGGGTTTGCCGAAAAACTGTTTTTT